This paragraph reports one T cell receptor (beta chain). The target antigen is unknown. The data were obtained in a study of monozygotic twins with inflammatory bowel disease. After skipping T cell sorting, the authors isolated total RNA from whole blood. CDR3 length: 16 residues. Looked up from germline, CDR1 is DFQATT and CDR2 is SNEGSKA (reference sequence). Whole-study results and caveats: In these data, no single strong IBD-associated signal or clonotype received support.

The template switching step added UMIs that contained a 6-nucleotide sample barcode. TCRdb reanalyzed the 5' RACE reads and collapses them to one entry per CDR3 protein, without DNA. The sample data list about 110,000 distinct CDR3 sequences. The V and J genes are TRBV20-1 and TRBJ2-3. The TCR comes from a human donor with ulcerative colitis or Crohn's disease, or a healthy co-twin of an affected twin (not recorded which). Input material: blood. Here the CDR3 reads CSARDPSPARTDTQYF.